Listed below are T cell receptor beta chains from one sample, sequenced in a study of molecular identifiers for immune sequencing clone quantification. TCRdb redid the calling of the PCR reads with MiXCR, one entry per CDR3 protein. In the table there are about 640,000 distinct CDR3 sequences, nearly 20% of which are singletons. Sequenced: naive CD8+ T cells from blood, with Jurkat cell RNA spiked in. Receptors were obtained from a human donor in good health. Some libraries in this study had Jurkat cell RNA spiked in. CDR3s include the opening cysteine and the closing phenylalanine or tryptophan. Each record gives: V gene, J gene, clone size, D gene, CDR3 protein, CDR3 DNA. A D gene is named only where the DNA matches it firmly. Clone size appears in some rows only: once, few, many, or a class for an expanded clone.

v_gene: TRBV15; j_gene: TRBJ2-3; abundance: few; d_gene: TRBD2; CDR3aa: CATSTPTSVDTQYF; CDR3nt: TGTGCCACCAGCACCCCCACTAGCGTAGATACGCAGTATTTT
v_gene: TRBV6-2/TRBV6-3; j_gene: TRBJ2-7; abundance: many; d_gene: NA; CDR3aa: CASSYEGDYEQYF; CDR3nt: TGTGCCAGCAGTTACGAGGGGGACTACGAGCAGTACTTC
v_gene: TRBV29-1; j_gene: TRBJ2-3; abundance: many; d_gene: NA; CDR3aa: CSVEQRMQYTDTQYF; CDR3nt: TGCAGCGTTGAGCAGAGGATGCAATACACAGATACGCAGTATTTT
v_gene: TRBV13; j_gene: TRBJ2-1; abundance: many; d_gene: NA; CDR3aa: CASSLGASRGNEQFF; CDR3nt: TGTGCCAGCAGCTTAGGCGCCAGCCGGGGGAATGAGCAGTTCTTC
v_gene: TRBV27; j_gene: TRBJ2-5; abundance: NA; d_gene: TRBD2; CDR3aa: CASSLGLAGAGETQYF; CDR3nt: TGTGCCAGCAGTTTAGGACTAGCGGGAGCCGGGGAGACCCAGTACTTC
v_gene: TRBV10-2; j_gene: TRBJ1-1; abundance: many; d_gene: TRBD1; CDR3aa: CASSVGHTGGWDTEAFF; CDR3nt: TGCGCCAGCAGTGTCGGCCACACAGGGGGCTGGGACACTGAAGCTTTCTTT
v_gene: TRBV4-3; j_gene: TRBJ2-7; abundance: many; d_gene: TRBD2; CDR3aa: CASSQAERGGYEQYF; CDR3nt: TGCGCCAGCAGCCAAGCCGAGCGGGGGGGCTACGAGCAGTACTTC
v_gene: TRBV2; j_gene: TRBJ1-1; abundance: many; d_gene: NA; CDR3aa: CASLDRNTEAFF; CDR3nt: TGTGCCAGCCTGGACAGAAACACTGAAGCTTTCTTT
v_gene: TRBV9; j_gene: TRBJ2-7; abundance: many; d_gene: TRBD2; CDR3aa: CASSVTGLAGDEQYF; CDR3nt: TGTGCCAGCAGCGTCACGGGACTAGCGGGAGACGAGCAGTACTTC
v_gene: TRBV27; j_gene: TRBJ2-2; abundance: NA; d_gene: NA; CDR3aa: CASSFSKTGELFF; CDR3nt: TGTGCCAGCAGTTTCTCGAAAACCGGGGAGCTGTTTTTT
v_gene: TRBV7-9; j_gene: TRBJ1-5; abundance: many; d_gene: NA; CDR3aa: CASSLGGAGNQPQHF; CDR3nt: TGTGCCAGCAGCTTAGGGGGGGCGGGCAATCAGCCCCAGCATTTT
v_gene: TRBV20-1; j_gene: TRBJ2-3; abundance: many; d_gene: NA; CDR3aa: CSARLLLEDTQYF; CDR3nt: TGCAGTGCTAGGTTATTGTTGGAGGATACGCAGTATTTT
v_gene: TRBV7-9; j_gene: TRBJ1-1; abundance: many; d_gene: NA; CDR3aa: CASSFFENTEAFF; CDR3nt: TGTGCCAGCAGCTTTTTTGAAAACACTGAAGCTTTCTTT
v_gene: TRBV20-1; j_gene: TRBJ2-3; abundance: NA; d_gene: NA; CDR3aa: CSAPLGGGAVADTQYF; CDR3nt: TGCAGTGCTCCCTTGGGGGGGGGGGCCGTGGCAGATACGCAGTATTTT
v_gene: TRBV15; j_gene: TRBJ1-1; abundance: many; d_gene: TRBD1; CDR3aa: CATSEDGQGITEAFF; CDR3nt: TGTGCCACCAGCGAGGACGGACAGGGGATCACTGAAGCTTTCTTT
v_gene: TRBV7-9; j_gene: TRBJ2-3; abundance: few; d_gene: TRBD1; CDR3aa: CASSSHRDRVTDTQYF; CDR3nt: TGTGCCAGCAGCTCGCACCGGGACAGGGTCACAGATACGCAGTATTTT
v_gene: TRBV4-3; j_gene: TRBJ2-7; abundance: many; d_gene: TRBD1; CDR3aa: CASSPIQGAYEQYF; CDR3nt: TGCGCCAGCAGCCCTATACAGGGGGCGTACGAGCAGTACTTC
v_gene: TRBV27; j_gene: TRBJ2-3; abundance: many; d_gene: NA; CDR3aa: CASSHGTDTQYF; CDR3nt: TGTGCCAGCAGCCACGGAACAGATACGCAGTATTTT
v_gene: TRBV5-3; j_gene: TRBJ2-1; abundance: NA; d_gene: NA; CDR3aa: CASSPQGTTWAGEQFF; CDR3nt: TGTGCCAGCAGCCCGCAAGGGACGACTTGGGCGGGTGAGCAGTTCTTC
v_gene: TRBV6-2/TRBV6-3; j_gene: TRBJ2-1; abundance: many; d_gene: NA; CDR3aa: CASSNAGTTYYNEQFF; CDR3nt: TGTGCCAGCAGCAACGCCGGGACAACTTACTACAATGAGCAGTTCTTC
v_gene: TRBV28; j_gene: TRBJ2-2; abundance: many; d_gene: TRBD2; CDR3aa: CASSLYHSGANTGELFF; CDR3nt: TGTGCCAGCAGTTTATATCATAGCGGGGCTAACACCGGGGAGCTGTTTTTT
v_gene: TRBV4-1; j_gene: TRBJ2-4; abundance: once; d_gene: NA; CDR3aa: CASSQAAGTLGVAKNIQYF; CDR3nt: TGCGCCAGCAGCCAAGCCGCCGGGACATTAGGCGTAGCCAAAAACATTCAGTACTTC
v_gene: TRBV5-6; j_gene: TRBJ1-6; abundance: many; d_gene: NA; CDR3aa: CASSSLDGTYNSPLHF; CDR3nt: TGTGCCAGCAGCTCGTTAGATGGGACCTATAATTCACCCCTCCACTTT
v_gene: TRBV13; j_gene: TRBJ1-2; abundance: many; d_gene: TRBD1; CDR3aa: CASSLEDRVDGYTF; CDR3nt: TGTGCCAGCAGCTTGGAAGACAGGGTGGATGGCTACACCTTC
v_gene: TRBV5-1; j_gene: TRBJ2-7; abundance: many; d_gene: NA; CDR3aa: CASSLAFQGGPYEQYF; CDR3nt: TGCGCCAGCAGCTTGGCGTTCCAGGGAGGCCCCTACGAGCAGTACTTC
v_gene: TRBV30; j_gene: TRBJ2-7; abundance: many; d_gene: TRBD1; CDR3aa: CAWSPGQGYEQYF; CDR3nt: TGTGCCTGGAGCCCGGGACAGGGGTATGAGCAGTACTTC
v_gene: TRBV2; j_gene: TRBJ2-5; abundance: many; d_gene: TRBD2; CDR3aa: CASRGTSGAETQYF; CDR3nt: TGTGCCAGCAGGGGGACTAGCGGGGCCGAGACCCAGTACTTC
v_gene: TRBV30; j_gene: TRBJ2-7; abundance: many; d_gene: TRBD2; CDR3aa: CAWSLGLLSSYEQYF; CDR3nt: TGTGCCTGGAGTCTGGGACTACTGAGCTCCTACGAGCAGTACTTC
v_gene: TRBV4-1; j_gene: TRBJ2-2; abundance: few; d_gene: NA; CDR3aa: CASSRLRLDGELFF; CDR3nt: TGCGCCAGCAGCAGACTGAGATTGGACGGGGAGCTGTTTTTT
v_gene: TRBV9; j_gene: TRBJ1-3; abundance: many; d_gene: TRBD1; CDR3aa: CASSAPRQGTGNTIYF; CDR3nt: TGTGCCAGCAGCGCACCCCGACAGGGTACTGGAAACACCATATATTTT
v_gene: TRBV6-6; j_gene: TRBJ2-5; abundance: many; d_gene: NA; CDR3aa: CASGGPQETQYF; CDR3nt: TGTGCCAGCGGGGGGCCTCAAGAGACCCAGTACTTC
v_gene: TRBV6-1; j_gene: TRBJ1-1; abundance: few; d_gene: NA; CDR3aa: CASTAQGPTFGNTEAFF; CDR3nt: TGTGCCAGCACCGCGCAGGGGCCCACCTTCGGGAACACTGAAGCTTTCTTT
v_gene: TRBV6-5; j_gene: TRBJ1-4; abundance: many; d_gene: NA; CDR3aa: CASSPDRNLWEKLFF; CDR3nt: TGTGCCAGCAGCCCCGACAGGAATCTTTGGGAAAAACTGTTTTTT
v_gene: TRBV6-5; j_gene: TRBJ2-2; abundance: NA; d_gene: NA; CDR3aa: CASSYDRDYTGELFF; CDR3nt: TGTGCCAGCAGCTATGACAGGGACTACACCGGGGAGCTGTTTTTT
v_gene: TRBV7-9; j_gene: TRBJ2-3; abundance: NA; d_gene: NA; CDR3aa: CASSFGLGVDTQYF; CDR3nt: TGTGCCAGCAGCTTTGGACTGGGAGTAGATACGCAGTATTTT
v_gene: TRBV28; j_gene: TRBJ1-1; abundance: many; d_gene: NA; CDR3aa: CASSLLISTGAVNTEAFF; CDR3nt: TGTGCCAGCAGTTTACTTATCTCGACGGGGGCCGTGAACACTGAAGCTTTCTTT
v_gene: TRBV19; j_gene: TRBJ2-5; abundance: NA; d_gene: NA; CDR3aa: CASSIVGLEETQYF; CDR3nt: TGTGCCAGTAGTATAGTAGGACTCGAAGAGACCCAGTACTTC
v_gene: TRBV5-1; j_gene: TRBJ2-3; abundance: many; d_gene: NA; CDR3aa: CASSFPGLGTDTQYF; CDR3nt: TGCGCCAGCAGCTTCCCAGGGTTAGGCACAGATACGCAGTATTTT
v_gene: TRBV30; j_gene: TRBJ2-1; abundance: NA; d_gene: NA; CDR3aa: CAWSVESTYNEQFF; CDR3nt: TGTGCCTGGAGTGTAGAGTCAACCTACAATGAGCAGTTCTTC
v_gene: TRBV4-3; j_gene: TRBJ2-6; abundance: many; d_gene: NA; CDR3aa: CASSQDRRGSGANVLTF; CDR3nt: TGCGCCAGCAGCCAAGACAGGAGGGGTTCCGGGGCCAACGTCCTGACTTTC
v_gene: TRBV20-1; j_gene: TRBJ2-3; abundance: many; d_gene: TRBD2; CDR3aa: CSARRLAGGRRDTQYF; CDR3nt: TGCAGTGCTAGAAGGTTAGCGGGGGGACGGCGGGATACGCAGTATTTT
v_gene: TRBV15; j_gene: TRBJ2-6; abundance: many; d_gene: NA; CDR3aa: CATSRDDRSSGANVLTF; CDR3nt: TGTGCCACCAGCAGAGACGACAGGAGCTCTGGGGCCAACGTCCTGACTTTC
v_gene: TRBV7-9; j_gene: TRBJ2-1; abundance: NA; d_gene: NA; CDR3aa: CASSPAETYNEQFF; CDR3nt: TGTGCCAGCAGCCCAGCGGAGACCTACAATGAGCAGTTCTTC
v_gene: TRBV3-1; j_gene: TRBJ2-4; abundance: many; d_gene: NA; CDR3aa: CASSQDPDTRDKNIQYF; CDR3nt: TGTGCCAGCAGCCAAGATCCTGACACCCGGGACAAAAACATTCAGTACTTC
v_gene: TRBV5-6; j_gene: TRBJ1-5; abundance: many; d_gene: NA; CDR3aa: CASSLEQGRLGNQPQHF; CDR3nt: TGTGCCAGCAGCTTGGAACAGGGACGCCTAGGGAATCAGCCCCAGCATTTT
v_gene: TRBV7-9; j_gene: TRBJ2-2; abundance: many; d_gene: TRBD1; CDR3aa: CASSHNRDRYTGELFF; CDR3nt: TGTGCCAGCAGCCATAACCGGGACAGGTACACCGGGGAGCTGTTTTTT